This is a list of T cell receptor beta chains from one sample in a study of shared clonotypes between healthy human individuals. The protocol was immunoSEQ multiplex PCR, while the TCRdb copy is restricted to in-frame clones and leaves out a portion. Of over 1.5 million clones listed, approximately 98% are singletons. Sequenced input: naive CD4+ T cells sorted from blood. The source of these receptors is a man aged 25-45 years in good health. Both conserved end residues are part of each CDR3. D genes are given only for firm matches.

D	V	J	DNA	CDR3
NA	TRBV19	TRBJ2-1	TGTGCCAGTAGTACCAGCCCGACCCGGTACAATGAGCAGTTCTTC	CASSTSPTRYNEQFF
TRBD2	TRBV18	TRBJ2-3	TGTGCCAGCTCACCCTATCCGGGCGTAGCGGGAGGAACAGATACGCAGTATTTT	CASSPYPGVAGGTDTQYF
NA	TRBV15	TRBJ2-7	TGTGCCACCAGCAGGGCGAACTACGAGCAGTACTTC	CATSRANYEQYF
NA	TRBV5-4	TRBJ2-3	TGTGCCAGCGCCAAGATTACAGATACGCAGTATTTT	CASAKITDTQYF
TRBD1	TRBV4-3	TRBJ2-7	TGCGCCAGCAGCCAAGAGGACAGGGCCACCGAGCAGTACTTC	CASSQEDRATEQYF
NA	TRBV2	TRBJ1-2	TGTGCCAGCACCTCTTTGGAGGGCTATGGCTACACCTTC	CASTSLEGYGYTF
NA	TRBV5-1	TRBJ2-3	TGCGCCAGCAGCAGGGCGGTAGATACGCAGTATTTT	CASSRAVDTQYF
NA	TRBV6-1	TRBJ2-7	TGTGCCAGCAGTGAGAACAGGCACTACGAGCAGTACTTC	CASSENRHYEQYF
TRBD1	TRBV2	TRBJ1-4	TGTGCCAGCAGTGGTCCCGGGACAGGGCATGAAAAACTGTTTTTT	CASSGPGTGHEKLFF
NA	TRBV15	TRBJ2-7	TGTGCCACCAGCAGAGCGGCCCACTACGAGCAGTACTTC	CATSRAAHYEQYF
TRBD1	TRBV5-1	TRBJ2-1	TGCGCCAGCAGCTTGCCACAGGGGACCTACAATGAGCAGTTCTTC	CASSLPQGTYNEQFF